Listed here are 30 T cell receptor beta chains from one sample, sequenced in a study of blood T cell repertoires in COVID-19 (dated by TCRdb to about 2020). Library method: the immunoSEQ multiplex PCR assay. TCRdb retrieved this table from immuneACCESS and kept in-frame rearrangements only. Not all clones are present; in checked studies, unresolved V genes account for under half, and no reason is known for the remainder. In all, the sample holds tens of thousands of clones, and approximately 83% of those were seen once. 2.5% to 3% of the sample lies in the top ten. The sequencing sample was made of peripheral blood. The receptors shown here come from a man aged 80 or over with active or convalescent COVID-19.

The chain links TRBV5-1 to TRBJ2-5, with D possibly TRBD1 on 6 matching bases. V lost 5 bases and J 0 bases, leaving 8 bases between the germline ends. CDR3 length: 13 residues. The germline V gene encodes CDR1 SGHRS and CDR2 YFSETQ. The DNA for the CDR3 is TGCGCCAGCAGTAGGGACAACCAAGAGACCCAGTACTTC. Amino acids: CASSRDNQETQYF.

This sequence joins TRBV18 and TRBJ1-2, with 7 bases lining up with TRBD1. J was trimmed by 5 bases and V by 3 bases; bases with no gene match: 3. The CDR3 contains 13 residues. The V gene's germline CDR1 is KGHSH and CDR2 LQKENI. CDR3 amino acids: CASSPDREYGYTF. CDR3 coding DNA: TGTGCCAGCTCACCCGACAGGGAATATGGCTACACCTTC.

J is TRBJ2-2 and V is TRBV15, with D possibly matching TRBD1 (8 bases). There are 17 residues in the CDR3. V was cut by 0 bases and J by 3 bases, with 14 bases left in between. CDR1 and CDR2 (germline): LNHNV, YYDKDF (reference sequence). In DNA form, the CDR3 reads TGTGCCACCAGCAGAGAGGGAGCGGGACAGGACACCGGGGAGCTGTTTTTT. It codes for CATSREGAGQDTGELFF.

The V gene is TRBV4-1, the J gene TRBJ1-1; D ambiguous. The CDR3 extends over 15 amino acids. The V gene lost 2 bases and the J gene lost 4 bases, with 14 bases spanning the gap. Germline-derived CDR1 and CDR2 are MGHRA and YSYEKL. CDR3 bases: TGCGCCAGCAGCCAACCTTCTGAGGGCGGCACTGAAGCTTTCTTT. It is translated as CASSQPSEGGTEAFF.

The chain employs TRBV30 and TRBJ2-2; tentatively, D is TRBD1 (5 bases). This CDR3 is 12 amino acids long. Trimming shortened V by 6 bases and J by 3 bases, and 8 bases separated the two germline ends. Germline values: CDR1 GTSNPN, CDR2 SVGIG (reference sequence). The CDR3 DNA reads as TGTGCCTGCAGGGTATACACCGGGGAGCTGTTTTTT. Protein product: CACRVYTGELFF. Full variable domain (outside the CDR3, taken from reference TRBV30 and TRBJ2-2): SQTIHQWPATLVQPVGSPLSLECTVEGTSNPNLYWYRQAAGRGLQLLFYSVGIGQISSEVPQNLSASRPQDRQFILSSKKLLLSDSGFYLCACRVYTGELFFGEGSRLTVL.

This chain joins TRBV10-3 and TRBJ2-7; the D is unclear. The CDR3 runs 14 residues. Trimming removed 10 bases from V and 0 bases from J, with 16 bases in between. Germline V lookup: CDR1 ENHRY, CDR2 SYGVKD. In nucleotides, the CDR3 is TGTGCCACCGCCCCCATGAGATCCTCCTACGAGCAGTACTTC. It specifies CATAPMRSSYEQYF.

The gene calls are TRBV20-1 and TRBJ1-4, with D perhaps TRBD1 (6 bases). Germline V gene lookup returns CDR1 DFQATT and CDR2 SNEGSKA (reference sequence). This CDR3 is 15 amino acids long. Trimming cost V 3 bases and J 3 bases, with 14 bases left between them. In DNA form, the CDR3 reads TGCAGTGCTAGTGCCTCAGGGGCGGCTAATGAAAAACTGTTTTTT. This codes for CSASASGAANEKLFF.

V usage is TRBV28 and J usage is TRBJ2-5; tentatively, D is TRBD2 (5 bases). The germline V and J ends were trimmed by 5 bases and 5 bases, with 15 bases remaining between them. This CDR3 has 14 residues. Germline values: CDR1 MDHEN, CDR2 SYDVKM. CDR3 region: CASSPRAARETQYF. Written as DNA, the CDR3 is TGTGCCAGCAGTCCGCGGGCAGCAAGGGAGACCCAGTACTTC.

The chain combines TRBV7-2 with TRBJ2-7, with 12 bases that match TRBD2. The germline V gene encodes CDR1 SGHTA and CDR2 FQGNSA. This CDR3 is built from 18 residues. The J segment lost 3 bases and the V segment lost 1 base, leaving 10 bases of the junction unmatched. CDR3 loop: CASSLVRPRLAGVYEQYF. The CDR3 DNA reads TGTGCCAGCAGCTTAGTTCGCCCTAGACTAGCGGGAGTCTACGAGCAGTACTTC.

V is TRBV27 and J is TRBJ1-1; 10 nucleotides match TRBD1. Unmatched junction bases numbered 5, after V lost 4 bases and J lost 3 bases. The CDR3 covers 15 residues. Germline CDR1 MNHEY, CDR2 SMNVEV (reference sequence). The CDR3 is CASSSDRGGYTEAFF. The CDR3, as DNA: TGTGCCAGCAGTTCGGACAGGGGGGGGTACACTGAAGCTTTCTTT.

This clone was picked up a small number of times. This chain uses TRBV2 with TRBJ2-1; 16 bases match TRBD2. Germline CDR1 SNHLY, CDR2 FYNNEI. The V segment lost 8 bases and the J segment 9 bases; nucleotides outside the gene matches: 7. This CDR3 contains 15 residues. CDR3 coding DNA: TGTGCCAGCCATCCGGGACTAGCGGGGGGGCTTGAGCAGTTCTTC. As protein: CASHPGLAGGLEQFF.

This clone was counted between two and nine times. J is TRBJ2-3 and V is TRBV6-4, with D unresolved. Germline V gene sequence: CDR1 MRHNA, CDR2 SNTAGT. V lost 2 bases and J 2 bases, leaving 2 bases between the germline ends. This CDR3 has 12 amino acids. DNA for the CDR3: TGTGCCAGCAGTGACCACACAGATACGCAGTATTTT. Translation gives CASSDHTDTQYF.

CDR3 sequence: CASSEAGDRGGYGYTF. CDR3 DNA: TGTGCCAGCAGTGAAGCAGGGGACAGGGGCGGCTATGGCTACACCTTC. V is TRBV2 and J is TRBJ1-2; TRBD1 matches at 10 bases. This CDR3 is 16 amino acids long. Germline lookup yields CDR1 SNHLY and CDR2 FYNNEI. V shed 0 bases, J shed 4 bases, and the junction held 5 bases outside the gene matches. Full variable domain (rest looked up from reference TRBV2 and TRBJ1-2): EPEVTQTPSHQVTQMGQEVILRCVPISNHLYFYWYRQILGQKVEFLVSFYNNEISEKSEIFDDQFSVERPDGSNFTLKIRSTKLEDSAMYFCASSEAGDRGGYGYTFGSGTRLTVV.

The V gene is TRBV5-1, the J gene TRBJ2-5; 12 bases are shared with TRBD1. After removal of 6 bases from V and 5 bases from J, the junction contained 5 bases not matched to a gene. From germline, CDR1 is SGHRS and CDR2 YFSETQ. The CDR3 is made up of 14 amino acids. The CDR3 DNA sequence: TGCGCCAGCACCCGGGACAGGGGGCCGGAGACCCAGTACTTC. This gives the protein CASTRDRGPETQYF. The full variable domain, completed using reference TRBV5-1 and TRBJ2-5, is KAGVTQTPRYLIKTRGQQVTLSCSPISGHRSVSWYQQTPGQGLQFLFEYFSETQRNKGNFPGRFSGRQFSNSRSEMNVSTLELGDSALYLCASTRDRGPETQYFGPGTRLLVL.

The V call is TRBV28, the J call TRBJ1-5; 7 bases are a match to TRBD1. There are 14 residues in the CDR3. The germline V gene encodes CDR1 MDHEN and CDR2 SYDVKM. V lost 5 bases and J lost 9; bases outside the gene matches: 10. The CDR3: CASSLQGRGLPQHF. Written as DNA, the CDR3 is TGTGCCAGCAGTCTACAGGGGCGAGGTCTGCCCCAGCATTTT. Looking up the rest from reference TRBV28 and TRBJ1-5 gives the full variable domain: DVKVTQSSRYLVKRTGEKVFLECVQDMDHENMFWYRQDPGLGLRLIYFSYDVKMKEKGDIPEGYSVSREKKERFSLILESASTNQTSMYLCASSLQGRGLPQHFGDGTRLSIL.

Relative to its sample, this clone is medium-sized. V is TRBV6-5 and J is TRBJ1-5; D is unclear. CDR3 length equals 13 residues. The V end was cut by 10 bases, the J end by 2 bases, with 12 bases between. CDR1 and CDR2 (germline): MNHEY, SVGAGI. The CDR3 spells CATDNYGNQPQHF. The CDR3, as DNA: TGTGCCACCGACAATTATGGCAATCAGCCCCAGCATTTT.

The chain combines TRBV28 with TRBJ2-5; D ambiguous. With 3 bases removed from V and 5 bases from J, the gap between germline ends came to 10 bases. Germline CDR1 and CDR2: MDHEN and SYDVKM. This CDR3 is 13 amino acids long. The CDR3 region is CASSFANGETQYF. CDR3 in DNA: TGTGCCAGCAGTTTCGCCAACGGGGAGACCCAGTACTTC.

This clone showed up just once. This chain uses TRBV5-1 with TRBJ1-2, with 10 bases identical to TRBD1. Per the germline V gene, CDR1 is SGHRS and CDR2 is YFSETQ. The trim removed 1 base at V and 5 bases at J, leaving 8 bases unmatched. The CDR3 is 16 amino acids. The CDR3 nucleotides read TGCGCCAGCAGCTTGTGGGGACAGGGGCCCCCTTATGGCTACACCTTC. Protein: CASSLWGQGPPYGYTF.

The rearrangement uses TRBV5-1 and TRBJ2-3; D is possibly TRBD2 (5 bases). V lost 4 bases and J lost 0, with 15 bases in between. Per germline, CDR1 SGHRS and CDR2 YFSETQ. The length of the CDR3 is 16 residues. CDR3 protein: CASSPQAGTSTDTQYF. Here the CDR3 DNA reads TGCGCCAGCAGCCCTCAGGCGGGCACAAGCACAGATACGCAGTATTTT.

Remarks on this clone: The sample carries other DNA sequences with the same CDR3. The gene calls are TRBV5-4 and TRBJ2-1; TRBD2 agrees at 13 bases. Germline V gene lookup returns CDR1 SGHNT and CDR2 YYREEE (reference sequence). After removal of 2 bases from V and 0 bases from J, the junction contained 2 bases not matched to a gene. The CDR3 is 17 amino acids. CDR3 nucleotides: TGTGCCAGCAGCTTTGGACTAGCGGGGGACTCCTACAATGAGCAGTTCTTC. Its translation: CASSFGLAGDSYNEQFF.

On this clone itself: The same CDR3 arises from other DNA sequences in this sample as well. The chain is built from TRBV5-1 and TRBJ2-2; D perhaps matches TRBD1 (5 bases). Germline V gene data show CDR1 as SGHRS and CDR2 as YFSETQ. The V end was cut by 2 bases, the J end by 5 bases, with 10 bases between. This CDR3 has 14 amino acids. CDR3: CASSFSRATGELFF. The CDR3 DNA reads TGCGCCAGCAGCTTTTCCAGGGCTACCGGGGAGCTGTTTTTT.

This clone was counted between two and nine times. The genes are TRBV5-5 and TRBJ1-6; TRBD1 matches at 7 bases. The junction had 7 bases not matched to a gene; V was cut back by 3 bases and J by 7 bases. The germline V gene encodes CDR1 SGHKS and CDR2 YYEKEE (reference sequence). The CDR3 covers 15 residues. CDR3 DNA sequence: TGTGCCAGCAGCTCCATACAGGGGCGGAATTCACCCCTCCACTTT. This sequence encodes CASSSIQGRNSPLHF.

The chain employs TRBV2 and TRBJ2-1; 10 bases match TRBD1. Losses at the gene ends were 4 bases for V and 6 bases for J; bases not matched to a gene: 0. The CDR3 runs to 13 residues. Per the germline V gene, CDR1 is SNHLY and CDR2 is FYNNEI. The CDR3 DNA is TGTGCCAGCAGTGGGACAGGGGGCAATGAGCAGTTCTTC. This gives the protein CASSGTGGNEQFF.

The rearrangement joins TRBV25-1 to TRBJ2-2; perhaps TRBD2 as D (5 bases). The V gene lost 4 bases and the J gene lost 2 bases, with 11 bases spanning the gap. CDR1 and CDR2 from the germline V gene are MGHDK and SYGVNS. The CDR3 has 15 residues. CDR3 DNA sequence: TGTGCCAGCAGTGTAAGGACTCATAACACCGGGGAGCTGTTTTTT. It is translated as CASSVRTHNTGELFF. The complete variable domain, with remaining parts taken from reference TRBV25-1 and TRBJ2-2, reads EADIYQTPRYLVIGTGKKITLECSQTMGHDKMYWYQQDPGMELHLIHYSYGVNSTEKGDLSSESTVSRIRTEHFPLTLESARPSHTSQYLCASSVRTHNTGELFFGEGSRLTVL.

The V call is TRBV4-2, the J call TRBJ1-2, with D uncertain. This CDR3 has 12 residues. Germline CDR1 LGHNA, CDR2 YNFKEQ. Trimming removed 0 bases from V and 8 bases from J, with 7 bases in between. The CDR3 DNA reads as TGTGCCAGCAGCCAAGAGATGCGGGGCTACACCTTC. Its translation is CASSQEMRGYTF.

This chain connects TRBV7-8 to TRBJ2-3; TRBD2 might be the D (6 bases). V gave up 1 base and J gave up 0 bases, with 14 bases separating them. The CDR3 contains 17 residues. From germline, CDR1 is SGHVS and CDR2 FQNEAQ. The CDR3 region has the DNA TGTGCCAGCAGCTTAGTCGACGGCGGGGCTAGCACAGATACGCAGTATTTT. This translates into CASSLVDGGASTDTQYF.

V is TRBV28 and J is TRBJ2-2; a possible D gene is TRBD2 (6 bases). Trimming stripped 7 bases from V and 0 bases from J, with 12 bases between. This CDR3 has 15 amino acids. Per the germline V gene, CDR1 is MDHEN and CDR2 is SYDVKM. In DNA form, the CDR3 reads TGTGCCAGCACCCTCGGGAGCCCGAACACCGGGGAGCTGTTTTTT. Residues: CASTLGSPNTGELFF.

This sequence joins TRBV10-3 and TRBJ2-5, with TRBD2 matching 9 bases. Germline CDR1 reads ENHRY; CDR2 reads SYGVKD. The V segment lost 0 bases and the J segment 2 bases; nucleotides outside the gene matches: 1. This CDR3 spans 15 amino acids. The CDR3 nucleotides are TGTGCCATCAGTGAGTCGACTAGCGGACAAGAGACCCAGTACTTC. This sequence encodes CAISESTSGQETQYF.

V and J are TRBV5-1 and TRBJ2-5; D uncertain. The CDR3 is 12 amino acids. V lost 6 bases and J 2 bases, leaving 8 bases between the germline ends. CDR1 is SGHRS, CDR2 YFSETQ, per germline. CDR3 protein: CASNEPQETQYF. The CDR3 DNA reads as TGCGCCAGCAATGAGCCTCAAGAGACCCAGTACTTC.

This chain uses TRBV2 with TRBJ2-5; D might be TRBD2 (5 bases). This CDR3 spans 13 amino acids. V was trimmed by 8 bases and J by 5 bases, leaving 15 bases between them. Germline assignment: CDR1 SNHLY and CDR2 FYNNEI. The CDR3: CASSAGTRETQYF. The CDR3 DNA follows: TGTGCCAGCTCTGCGGGCACAAGGGAGACCCAGTACTTC.